The T cell receptor beta chain described here comes from a study of OX40 agonist ivuxolimab in advanced cancers. Turning to this clone: No antigen is known for it.

The study, taken as a whole, reports: Clonal expansion was seen in CD4+ and CD8+ blood T cells by week 6 at 0.1 to 3.0 mg/kg.

Sequencing used immunoSEQ multiplex PCR; TCRdb keeps in-frame clones, though not all of them. The data contain some 79,000 clones, around nine tenths of them seen just once; the ten biggest clones take up 0.44%. The receptor was isolated from an adult with an advanced solid tumor such as melanoma, head and neck, liver or kidney cancer. Sequenced here: CD4+ or CD8+ T cells sorted from blood, sampled in a trial of the OX40 agonist ivuxolimab.

The CDR3 nucleotides read TGTGCCAGCAGCTTCAGCCCCCTCGGGGGGGAGCAGTACTTC. Its protein is CASSFSPLGGEQYF. The chain combines TRBV7-2 with TRBJ2-7, with 7 positions matching TRBD2. Trimming at V came to 3 bases and at J to 7 bases, leaving 9 bases not matched to a gene. Looked up from germline, CDR1 is SGHTA and CDR2 is FQGNSA. This CDR3 spans 14 amino acids.